This TCR beta chain was retrieved from a study of blood T cell repertoires in COVID-19. This CDR3 region has 15 residues. Germline-derived CDR1 and CDR2 are LNHDA and SQIVND (reference sequence). V dropped 4 bases and J dropped 1 base, with 13 bases sitting between them. Original processing methods: Quantification of nucleated cells was approximated via reference gene primer amplification. TCRdb's table, derived via immunoSEQ multiplex PCR, lists solely in-frame clones and lacks some. V and J calls and clone size come straight from that table; D and trimming were deduced from the DNA. This sample has roughly 250,000 clones, with 90% found just once.

The receptor was isolated from a middle-aged woman with acute or convalescent COVID-19. The chain is built from TRBV19 and TRBJ2-5; a possible D gene is TRBD1 (6 bases). Sequenced: peripheral blood. The CDR3 coding sequence is TGTGCCAGTAGTAGGGTAGGGGGTGTCCAAGAGACCCAGTACTTC. It translates to CASSRVGGVQETQYF.